This record looks at one T cell receptor (beta chain) sequence and its context. Its antigen remains unknown. This sample was taken from a study of blood T cells in healthy people across ages. Study conclusions and caveats: A roughly linear fall in TCR beta diversity per million T cells was seen with increasing age.

Germline V CDR1 and CDR2: ENHRY, SYGVKD. This CDR3 has 16 residues. V was shortened by 2 bases and J by 7 bases, with 18 bases between the two germline ends. Alongside a J-beta primer mix, a sample-barcoded 5' primer served in a second PCR lasting about 6 to 12 cycles. TCRdb independently ran MiXCR on the 5' RACE reads; one entry per CDR3 protein. In the table there are 600,000 to 800,000 distinct CDR3 sequences, around 50% of which are singletons. The TCR sequence derives from an elderly woman in good health. The chain is built from TRBV10-3 and TRBJ2-1; TRBD2 might be the D (6 bases). Sequenced material: blood. In DNA, the CDR3 is TGTGCCATCAGTGAGGGCCGTCCTAGCGCCTTAAATGAGCAGTTCTTC. Translated, it gives CAISEGRPSALNEQFF.